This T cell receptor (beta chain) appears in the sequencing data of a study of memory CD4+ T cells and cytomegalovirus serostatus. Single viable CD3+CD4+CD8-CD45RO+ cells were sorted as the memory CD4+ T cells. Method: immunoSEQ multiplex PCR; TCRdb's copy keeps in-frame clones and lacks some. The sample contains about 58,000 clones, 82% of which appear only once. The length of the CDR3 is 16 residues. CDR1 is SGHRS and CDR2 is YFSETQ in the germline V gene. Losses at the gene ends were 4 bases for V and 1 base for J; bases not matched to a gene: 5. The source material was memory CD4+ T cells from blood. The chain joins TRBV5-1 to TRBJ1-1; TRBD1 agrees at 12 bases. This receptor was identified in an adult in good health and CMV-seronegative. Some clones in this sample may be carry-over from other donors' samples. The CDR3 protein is CASSTKGQGANTEAFF. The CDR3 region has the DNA TGCGCCAGCAGCACAAAGGGACAGGGGGCGAACACTGAAGCTTTCTTT.